The 10 T cell receptor beta chains given below trace back to one sample, sequenced in a study of radiotherapy plus CTLA-4 blockade in lung cancer. Profiling relied on immunoSEQ multiplex PCR, and the TCRdb table lists in-frame clones only, not all of them. The table lists about 51,000 clones, 70% to 80% of them singletons. The sample was peripheral blood, taken from a patient treated with radiotherapy plus ipilimumab. The receptors shown here come from a human donor with non-small cell lung cancer who had a complete response to radiotherapy plus ipilimumab.

This chain joins TRBV18 and TRBJ2-7; the match to TRBD1 covers 12 bases. The CDR3 is 16 residues long. V was clipped by 2 bases and J by 4 bases; unmatched bases: 6. Germline CDR1 is KGHSH and CDR2 is LQKENI. The CDR3 DNA is TGTGCCAGCTCACCAACTTTGGGACAGGGGGCTTACGAGCAGTACTTC. It translates to CASSPTLGQGAYEQYF.

This chain connects TRBV18 to TRBJ2-2; D gene uncertain. Trimming took off 3 bases at V and 2 bases at J, with 13 bases between the two ends. The CDR3 contains 16 residues. Germline V gene lookup returns CDR1 KGHSH and CDR2 LQKENI. The CDR3 bases are TGTGCCAGCTCACCTTTCTCGACACATAACACCGGGGAGCTGTTTTTT. It yields the protein CASSPFSTHNTGELFF.

In DNA, the CDR3 is TGTGCCAGTAGTATCCCCTCGGGGACAGTGCGTGGCTACACCTTC. Encoded protein: CASSIPSGTVRGYTF. The chain recombines TRBV19 with TRBJ1-2; TRBD1 matches 7 bases. V lost 3 bases and J lost 7; bases outside the gene matches: 11. The CDR3 contains 15 residues. Germline V gene sequence: CDR1 LNHDA, CDR2 SQIVND (reference sequence).

The table lists this clone with a count of one. This chain joins TRBV6-6 and TRBJ2-7; D possibly corresponds to TRBD2 (5 bases). V lost 5 bases and J lost 5, with 16 bases in between. Germline loops: CDR1 MNHNY, CDR2 SVGAGI (reference sequence). The CDR3 runs 14 residues. The CDR3 coding sequence is TGTGCCAGCAGTCAAGTCGGGAACACGCACGAGCAGTACGTC. This gives the protein CASSQVGNTHEQYV.

In its sample, this clone was seen a few times. CDR3 DNA sequence: TGTGCCAGTAGTATTGGGACATTTGGAAACACCATATATTTT. This encodes CASSIGTFGNTIYF. The chain carries TRBV19 and TRBJ1-3; tentative D call: TRBD1 (6 bases). CDR3 length equals 14 residues. Trimming removed 3 bases at V and 3 bases at J, with 9 bases between. Germline CDR1 reads LNHDA; CDR2 reads SQIVND (reference sequence).

The chain combines TRBV7-9 with TRBJ2-6; the D gene is possibly TRBD2 (5 bases). Trimming removed 7 bases at V and 4 bases at J, with 11 bases between. The CDR3 covers 14 residues. The germline gives CDR1 SEHNR, CDR2 FQNEAQ (reference sequence). The CDR3 region has the DNA TGTGCCAGCACCCTGAGGAGGGGGGCCAACGTCCTGACTTTC. Its protein product is CASTLRRGANVLTF.

The chain is built from TRBV7-9 and TRBJ1-1; D perhaps matches TRBD1 (5 bases). This CDR3 has 14 amino acids. V was cut by 7 bases and J by 2 bases, with 14 bases left in between. The germline V gene has CDR1 SEHNR and CDR2 FQNEAQ (reference sequence). The CDR3 DNA reads as TGTGCCAGCAAGGGGCAGAACAAAAACACTGAAGCTTTCTTT. Its protein is CASKGQNKNTEAFF.

J is TRBJ2-1 and V is TRBV11-3, with D hard to call. Germline loops: CDR1 SGHNT, CDR2 YENEEA. The CDR3 runs 15 residues. V was pared by 5 bases and J by 4 bases, with 15 bases between. CDR3 nucleotides: TGTGCCAGCAGCCCAAGACTTAATCTATACAATGAGCAGTTCTTC. Translated: CASSPRLNLYNEQFF.

The chain couples TRBV30 to TRBJ1-1; maybe TRBD1 (6 bases). The CDR3 has 12 residues. The V gene's germline CDR1 is GTSNPN and CDR2 SVGIG (reference sequence). The CDR3 region has the DNA TGTGTCGGCCACAGGGTGGGCACTGAAGCTTTCTTT. This sequence encodes CVGHRVGTEAFF. The full variable domain, in which reference TRBV30 and TRBJ1-1 provide the parts outside the CDR3, is SQTIHQWPATLVQPVGSPLSLECTVEGTSNPNLYWYRQAAGRGLQLLFYSVGIGQISSEVPQNLSASRPQDRQFILSSKKLLLSDSGFYLCVGHRVGTEAFFGQGTRLTVV.

The genes are TRBV5-1 and TRBJ2-5; unclear D gene. The germline V gene has CDR1 SGHRS and CDR2 YFSETQ. This CDR3 comprises 13 residues. The ends were cut back, 0 bases at V and 4 bases at J, with 7 bases in the middle. The CDR3, as DNA: TGCGCCAGCAGCTTGGCCTCTCTAGAGACCCAGTACTTC. It yields the protein CASSLASLETQYF.